This T cell receptor beta chain appears in the sequencing data of a study of T cell responses to AZD1222 COVID-19 vaccine. A word on this clone: Antigen specificity is unknown.

Study results and caveats: Spike-wide vaccine-associated CD4 TCRs dominated at 160-218 and 743-854. White British donors predominated, females outnumbered males, and clonal diversity was possibly underestimated.

The CDR3 loop spans 14 amino acids. CDR1 is SGHTA and CDR2 is FQGTGA in the germline V gene. V lost 5 bases and J 4 bases, leaving 15 bases between the germline ends. TCRdb keeps only in-frame clones here, not all; method: immunoSEQ multiplex PCR. The profile covers fewer than 150,000 clones, with about 88% appearing a single time and 2.5% to 3.5% taken by the ten largest. The rearrangement uses TRBV7-3 and TRBJ2-7; D possibly matches TRBD1 or TRBD2 (6 bases each). The source is an adult who received the AZD1222 COVID-19 vaccine. Sequences were derived from peripheral blood, sampled 28 days after the second AZD1222 dose. CDR3 in amino acids: CASSGGSGDYEQYF. The CDR3 nucleotides read TGTGCCAGCAGCGGAGGGTCAGGGGATTACGAGCAGTACTTC.